The present T cell receptor beta chain was sequenced within a study of blood T cell repertoires in COVID-19. Study details: The United States, Italy and Spain provided the acute and convalescent COVID-19 samples. T cells, B-cell-depleted T cells, or PBMCs supplied cDNA or gDNA.

As originally analysed: Amplifying reference gene primers gave estimates of nucleated cell counts. Using immunoSEQ multiplex PCR, the repertoire was profiled, and TCRdb retains in-frame clones only, with some absent. D and trimming were read from the DNA, whereas the V and J calls and clone size are those reported in that table. There are approximately 290,000 clones in the sample; approximately 86% occur only once, and roughly 2.1% lies in the top ten. This clone was counted only a few times. Germline V gene data show CDR1 as WSHSY and CDR2 as SAAADI. The CDR3 runs 14 residues. V dropped 6 bases and J dropped 5 bases, with 16 bases sitting between them.

V is TRBV10-2 and J is TRBJ2-5; a weak D match, TRBD1 (5 bases). Input material: peripheral blood. The TCR sequence derives from a man aged 18-30 years with active or convalescent COVID-19. The CDR3 here is CASSVTGDGETQYF. CDR3 DNA: TGCGCCAGCAGCGTAACAGGCGACGGGGAGACCCAGTACTTC.